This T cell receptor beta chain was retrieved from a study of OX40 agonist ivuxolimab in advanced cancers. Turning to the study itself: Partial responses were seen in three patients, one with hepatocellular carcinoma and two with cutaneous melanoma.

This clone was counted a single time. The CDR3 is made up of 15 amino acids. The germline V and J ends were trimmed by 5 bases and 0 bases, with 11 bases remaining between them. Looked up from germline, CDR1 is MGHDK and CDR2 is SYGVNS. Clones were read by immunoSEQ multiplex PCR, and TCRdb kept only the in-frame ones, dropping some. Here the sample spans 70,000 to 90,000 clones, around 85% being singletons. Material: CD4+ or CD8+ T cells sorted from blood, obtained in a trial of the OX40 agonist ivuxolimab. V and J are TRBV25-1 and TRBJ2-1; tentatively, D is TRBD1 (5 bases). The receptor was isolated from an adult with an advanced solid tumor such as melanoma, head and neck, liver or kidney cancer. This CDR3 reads CASSPPGSSYNEQFF. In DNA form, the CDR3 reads TGTGCCAGCAGTCCCCCAGGGTCCTCCTACAATGAGCAGTTCTTC.